What follows are 10 T cell receptor beta chains derived from one specimen sequenced in a study of shared clonotypes between healthy human individuals. Libraries were prepared by immunoSEQ multiplex PCR; TCRdb keeps only in-frame clonotypes and omits some of them. In the table there are a few million clones, roughly nine tenths of which are singletons. The sample was naive CD4+ T cells sorted from blood. Subset meaning: CD45RA+ positively selected. The source is a man aged 18 to 30 in good health.

The chain uses TRBV5-1 and TRBJ2-3, with 10 bases aligning to TRBD2. The CDR3 has 18 residues. Looked up from germline, CDR1 is SGHRS and CDR2 is YFSETQ. The ends lost 0 bases at V and 2 bases at J; junction bases unmatched: 9. DNA of the CDR3: TGCGCCAGCAGCTTGGTTTTATCAGGACTAGCGGTCACAGATACGCAGTATTTT. It translates to CASSLVLSGLAVTDTQYF.

CDR3 sequence reads: CASSTWESPYEQYF. The DNA of the CDR3 is TGTGCCAGCAGCACTTGGGAGTCCCCCTACGAGCAGTACTTC. The chain carries TRBV6-1 and TRBJ2-7; TRBD2 is a possible D gene (5 bases). V gave up 6 bases and J gave up 2 bases, with 14 bases separating them. The CDR3 runs to 14 residues. Germline V CDR1 and CDR2: MNHNS, SASEGT.

The V gene is TRBV5-1, the J gene TRBJ2-7; 7 bases line up with TRBD2. This CDR3 is built from 15 residues. Germline loops: CDR1 SGHRS, CDR2 YFSETQ. J was trimmed by 4 bases and V by 2 bases; bases with no gene match: 9. The CDR3 protein is CASSLSFAGVYEQYF. The CDR3 nucleotides are TGCGCCAGCAGCTTATCTTTTGCGGGAGTATACGAGCAGTACTTC.

The chain uses TRBV30 and TRBJ2-1; TRBD2 aligns across 9 bases. The CDR3 length is 17 residues. Looked up from germline, CDR1 is GTSNPN and CDR2 is SVGIG (reference sequence). V was clipped by 0 bases and J by 5 bases; unmatched bases: 11. In DNA, the CDR3 is TGTGCCTGGAGTGTACAGAGGACTAGCGTAGCAAACAATGAGCAGTTCTTC. Its protein product is CAWSVQRTSVANNEQFF.

This chain connects TRBV10-3 to TRBJ1-2, with D unresolved. The length of the CDR3 is 12 residues. V shed 10 bases and J shed 1 base, with 10 bases lying between them. CDR1 and CDR2 (germline): ENHRY, SYGVKD. In nucleotides, the CDR3 is TGTGCCAGCTCCGGGAGTAACTATGGCTACACCTTC. Translation: CASSGSNYGYTF.

To note about this clone: Other DNA sequences of this sample code for an identical CDR3. V usage is TRBV30 and J usage is TRBJ1-2; D is unresolved. V lost 1 base to trimming and J lost 0 bases, with 6 bases between them. The CDR3 contains 13 residues. In germline, CDR1 is GTSNPN, CDR2 SVGIG (reference sequence). The CDR3 is CAWSGTANYGYTF. Written as DNA, the CDR3 is TGTGCCTGGAGTGGAACAGCTAACTATGGCTACACCTTC.

The rearrangement links TRBV11-2 to TRBJ2-7; 10 bases are a match to TRBD1. J gave up 6 bases and V 7 bases, and 6 bases lay outside the gene matches. Germline CDR1 is SGHAT and CDR2 is FQNNGV. The length of the CDR3 is 13 residues. Here the CDR3 reads CASTGQGVLEQYF. The CDR3 coding sequence is TGTGCCAGCACTGGACAGGGGGTTCTCGAGCAGTACTTC.

The genes are TRBV7-2 and TRBJ2-5; TRBD2 is a possible D gene (5 bases). Trimming took 5 bases from V and 4 from J, leaving 11 bases between them. The CDR3 sequence is 13 residues long. Germline loops: CDR1 SGHTA, CDR2 FQGNSA. CDR3 DNA sequence: TGTGCCAGCAGCCGCAAAGGAGGAGAGACCCAGTACTTC. Translation: CASSRKGGETQYF.

The chain is built from TRBV14 and TRBJ1-4; weak D call: TRBD1 (5 bases). In germline, CDR1 is SGHDN, CDR2 FVKESK. The CDR3 consists of 14 residues. The V and J ends lost 5 bases and 4 bases respectively, with 11 bases between them. This chain's CDR3 is CASSTRGFNEKLFF. In DNA, the CDR3 is TGTGCCAGCAGCACCCGGGGGTTTAATGAAAAACTGTTTTTT.

The chain carries TRBV5-1 and TRBJ2-5; D remains ambiguous. There are 11 residues in the CDR3. V was trimmed by 7 bases and J by 4 bases, leaving 8 bases between them. Germline-derived CDR1 and CDR2 are SGHRS and YFSETQ. The CDR3 loop reads CASRKRETQYF. In nucleotides, the CDR3 is TGCGCCAGCCGCAAGAGAGAGACCCAGTACTTC.